Listed here are 2 T cell receptor beta chains from one sample, sequenced in a study of cytomegalovirus exposure and HLA in healthy donors. In the PCR, 60 Vbeta and 13 Jbeta primers were used. TCRdb keeps only in-frame clones here, not all; method: immunoSEQ multiplex PCR. Of nearly 200,000 clones in the sample, 60% to 80% were seen once. The sequenced sample consisted of PBMCs. Every receptor here comes from a woman in her twenties or thirties in good health and CMV-seropositive.

The V gene is TRBV7-2, the J gene TRBJ1-1; 9 nucleotides agree with TRBD1. The CDR3 loop spans 14 amino acids. In germline, CDR1 is SGHTA, CDR2 FQGNSA. V shed 5 bases and J 2 bases; nucleotides not matched to a gene: 3. CDR3 bases: TGTGCCAGCAGCCAGGACAGGGGAAACACTGAAGCTTTCTTT. Amino acid sequence: CASSQDRGNTEAFF.

The chain uses TRBV7-8 and TRBJ2-1; 13 bases line up with TRBD2. The CDR3 extends over 21 amino acids. From germline, CDR1 is SGHVS and CDR2 FQNEAQ. Losses at the gene ends were 4 bases for V and 0 bases for J; bases not matched to a gene: 15. The CDR3 DNA is TGTGCCAGCAGCTCGGGTAGGACAAGGGGACTAGCGGGAACCTCCTACAATGAGCAGTTCTTC. Translating gives CASSSGRTRGLAGTSYNEQFF.